The entry below gives a single T cell receptor beta chain sequence along with its context. This PCR relied on a set of 60 Vbeta primers and 13 Jbeta primers. Libraries were prepared by immunoSEQ multiplex PCR; TCRdb keeps only in-frame clonotypes and omits some of them. In the table there are 150,000 to 160,000 clones, around 79% of which are singletons. This sample was included in a study of cytomegalovirus exposure and HLA in healthy donors. This CDR3 has 15 amino acids. The V and J ends lost 1 base and 15 bases, in that order; junction bases with no gene match: 14. CDR1 SGHRS and CDR2 YFSETQ come from the germline V gene.

This clonotype was sampled from a young man in good health and CMV-seronegative. Sequencing was done on a sample of PBMCs. The V gene is TRBV5-1, the J gene TRBJ2-1; 9 bases fit TRBD2. CDR3 sequence reads: CASSLRAGGQERRFF. CDR3 sequence (DNA): TGCGCCAGCAGCTTGAGGGCGGGGGGGCAGGAGAGGAGGTTCTTC.